What follows are 5 T cell receptor beta chains derived from one specimen sequenced in a study of T-cell memory formation after mild COVID-19. TCRdb redid the calling of the 5' RACE reads with MiXCR, one entry per CDR3 protein. Here the sample spans 300,000 or so distinct CDR3 sequences, around 16% being singletons. Sequencing was performed on PBMCs or a T cell subset sorted from them (not recorded which). These receptors originate from a man younger than 30 who had mild COVID-19 (a few samples of this study predate the infection). Cell type and time point are not known.

The chain couples TRBV20-1 to TRBJ2-7; 9 bases line up with TRBD2. Germline assignment: CDR1 DFQATT and CDR2 SNEGSKA (reference sequence). The J segment lost 2 bases and the V segment lost 1 base, leaving 6 bases of the junction unmatched. The CDR3 is 15 residues long. The CDR3, as DNA: TGCAGTGCTAGAGGGCCTAGCGGGGCCACCTACGAGCAGTACTTC. Its protein is CSARGPSGATYEQYF.

This clonotype was detected once. One end of the junction fails to match germline, which may point to a read error. This chain links TRBV7-9 with TRBJ2-7; 8 bases align to TRBD1. Germline CDR1 is SEHNR and CDR2 is FQNEAQ (reference sequence). This CDR3 contains 13 residues. The CDR3 here is CASSRGQDHEQNF. The CDR3, as DNA: TGTGCCAGCAGCCGGGGACAGGACCACGAGCAGAACTTC.

The J gene is TRBJ2-1, the V gene TRBV6-5; D gene ambiguous. Germline CDR1 and CDR2: MNHEY and SVGAGI. V lost 6 bases to trimming and J lost 8 bases, with 8 bases between them. CDR3 length: 11 amino acids. The CDR3 bases are TGTGCCAGCAGGGTCAATTATGAGCAGTTCTTC. It yields the protein CASRVNYEQFF.

This clonotype was seen repeatedly, ten times or more. The chain uses TRBV5-1 and TRBJ2-3; D tentatively reads TRBD1 or TRBD2 (6 bases each). CDR1 and CDR2 from the germline V gene are SGHRS and YFSETQ. The CDR3 runs 16 residues. The V end was cut by 5 bases, the J end by 5 bases, with 21 bases between. As DNA, the CDR3 is TGCGCCAGCAGGGGGGGCGGAATTAACGGTGGAGATACGCAGTATTTT. This translates into CASRGGGINGGDTQYF. The entire variable domain, with the rest obtained from reference TRBV5-1 and TRBJ2-3, is as follows: KAGVTQTPRYLIKTRGQQVTLSCSPISGHRSVSWYQQTPGQGLQFLFEYFSETQRNKGNFPGRFSGRQFSNSRSEMNVSTLELGDSALYLCASRGGGINGGDTQYFGPGTRLTVL.

This clonotype appeared a few times. V gene TRBV4-2 combines with J gene TRBJ1-2; 8 positions agree with TRBD1. V lost 10 bases and J lost 4; bases outside the gene matches: 2. This CDR3 spans 11 amino acids. The germline CDR1 and CDR2 sequences are LGHNA and YNFKEQ. For the CDR3, the DNA is TGTGCCACGACAGGGGTCTATGGCTACACCTTC. Its protein is CATTGVYGYTF.